This TCR beta chain was captured in a study of identical twins (dated by TCRdb to 2016 to 2018). Notes on the research overall: The study deep-sequenced TCR alpha and beta repertoires from monozygotic twins, unrelated adults of various ages and cord blood to test whether fetal clonotypes persist. Replicate twin experiments were performed at different times using different library preparation protocols to rule out contamination. Overall results and qualifications from the work: Abundant cord blood beta clonotypes had fewer insertions, young adult naive repertoires showed a similar but weaker trend, and memory repertoires showed no such trend. Because the same donors could not be followed over many years, the conclusions relied on cross-sectional statistical analysis. Compared with coincidental sharing between unrelated individuals, out-of-frame TCR alpha sequences shared between twins had an excess of sequences with low generation probability. The excess sharing between twins in beta out-of-frame sequences was weaker because fewer shared sequences reduced the signal-to-noise ratio. In monozygotic twins, out-of-frame TCR alpha sharing was systematically underestimated by recombination models, although the models agreed with sharing between unrelated individuals. Invariant T cells such as MAIT and iNKT could partly confound zero-insertion analyses, though diverse VJ usage argued against this for most clonotypes.

As regards this clonotype: Its antigen is currently not known. The sample holds no much larger clone one base away, and base qualities are not on file.

The method behind the library was 5' RACE. Instrument on record: Illumina HiSeq 2000. Template switching added a universal primer binding site, and the final cDNA carried a unique molecular identifier that allowed TCR cDNA molecules to be counted accurately. Specific primers in the conserved constant-segment region were used to synthesize first-strand cDNA for TCR alpha and beta chains. Each cDNA library was double barcoded, with a SMART-Mk sample barcode plus Illumina barcodes, to control for contamination. Two successive PCR steps introduced TruSeq adapter sequences along with Illumina sample barcodes. The Illumina HiSeq platform was used with custom primers to sequence TCR alpha and beta cDNA libraries. In the authors' own workflow: MiGEC processed the raw reads to extract unique molecular identifiers, while MiXCR was used to determine the CDR3 positions. For each individual, recombination models were inferred using an EM algorithm with the repgenHMM and IGoR tools. The tcR package in R was used for shared clonotype analysis, with sharing normalized by the product of cloneset sizes. To study raw recombination free of thymic and clonal selection effects, out-of-frame nonproductive sequences were analyzed. TCRdb ran its own pipeline on the public reads, namely fastp trimming at Q25 and MiXCR clone calling, and kept in-frame beta chains. CDR3 protein duplicates are merged, each entry listing the most common genes and DNA. TCRdb, not the original authors, processed these V and J calls. Counted in this sample were under 500,000 distinct CDR3 sequences; about 13% of them appeared once. The top ten clones comprise approximately 0.98% of the sample.

All donors were healthy Caucasians. The twin cohort comprised three pairs of female monozygotic twins, all aged about 18 to 29 years. Positive isolation kits from Invitrogen were used to isolate CD4+ and CD8+ T cell populations. The data also belong to a second study, concerning yellow fever vaccine responses in identical twins. The second study, in turn, reports: According to the authors, in identical twins the way T cells responded to vaccination appeared partly convergent and partly personalized. In the study, vaccine-responding T cell clones were precisely tracked in identical twins.

Input material: CD4+ T cells sorted from blood. The TCR sequence derives from a woman aged 18-29 years in good health.

The sequenced DNA is TGTGCCAGCCCCACCGGACTAGCGGGAGGATCTGAGCAGTTCTTC. Its protein product is CASPTGLAGGSEQFF. This chain is built from TRBV3-1 and TRBJ2-1; 14 bases in the middle match TRBD2. Based on the germline V gene (reference sequence), the CDR1 and CDR2 sequences are LGHDT and YNNKEL. Trimming leaves V shorter by 8 bases and J shorter by 9 bases, with the junction holding 9 bases beyond the gene matches. Counted from cysteine to phenylalanine, this CDR3 has 15 amino acids. Of all the DNA, just the CDR3 is kept, 45 bases in frame from base 1.